This TCR beta chain was captured by sequencing in a study of blood T cell repertoires in COVID-19. Study-wide background: Acute-phase and convalescent COVID-19 samples originated in the United States, Italy and Spain. PBMCs, B-cell-depleted T cells, or T cells were the source of the cDNA or gDNA that made up the material.

Per the original methods: Reference gene primer amplification gave nucleated cell count estimates. Method: immunoSEQ multiplex PCR; TCRdb's copy keeps in-frame clones and lacks some. That table furnishes V, J and clone size, whereas the DNA furnished D and trimming. The table records around 94,000 clones, 84% of them present only once. Trimming removed 0 bases at V and 5 bases at J, with 7 bases between. Germline values: CDR1 KGHSH, CDR2 LQKENI. CDR3 length: 13 residues. The sequenced material came from peripheral blood. This clonotype was sampled from a human donor in a cohort sampled during active COVID-19. The V gene is TRBV18, the J gene TRBJ1-1; D remains ambiguous. The CDR3 coding sequence is TGTGCCAGCTCACCACCCTCCAGTACTGAAGCTTTCTTT. This gives the protein CASSPPSSTEAFF.